Described below is a single T cell receptor beta chain sequence and its context. Its recognized antigen is unknown. One junction end does not reproduce the germline sequence, and a read error may be involved. The library was made by PCR. TCRdb shows the sequencer as Illumina HiSeq 4000. High-throughput sequencing was used to profile the TCR beta-chain CDR3 region of every patient. Per the authors' processing: CDR3 differences across clinicopathological groups were used to build a classifier for discriminating distant-metastatic papillary thyroid cancer patients. The Shannon index was used to measure repertoire diversity, and the Morisita-Horn index was used to measure how similar tumor and blood repertoires were. TCRdb passed the public sequencing reads through fastp at Q25 and MiXCR, retaining productive beta sequences. TCRdb, not the authors, supplied the V and J calls. The sample profile shows about 15,000 clones; 25% to 30% of them were found once. The ten largest clones capture 9.5% to 13% of the sample.

These data belong to a study of metastatic and nonmetastatic thyroid tumors (dated by TCRdb to the early 2020s). In the study overall: The researchers compared repertoires between peripheral blood samples and tumor or nodule tissue samples from patients with malignant or benign thyroid disease.

Overall study outcomes, separate from this receptor: In both blood and tumor samples, TCR beta diversity was reported to be significantly higher in malignant tumors than in benign nodules.

CDR1 and CDR2 (MNHEY, SVGAGI) derive from the germline V gene. The CDR3 goes from the cysteine to the phenylalanine over 11 residues. The only DNA kept is the CDR3, 33 bases in frame from the first base. None of the patients had been given any treatment before thyroid surgery. Patient clinical samples collected from the early 2010s to the late 2010s were retrospectively analysed using T-cell receptor beta sequencing. The receptor chain draws on TRBV6-5 and TRBJ2-2, with the D gene too uncertain to name. The sample comprised tumor tissue. The source is a female donor with papillary thyroid cancer or a benign thyroid nodule (not recorded which). Some clones in this sample may be carry-over from other donors' samples. The CDR3 here reads CASSSTGELFF. In nucleotides, the sequence is TGTGCCAGCAGTTCCACCGGTGAGCTGTTTTTT.